This T cell receptor (beta chain) was obtained from a study of T cell responses to AZD1222 COVID-19 vaccine. Points from the study as a whole: Only 5 to 7 AZD1222 recipients tested seropositive at baseline. Sampling that yielded the repertoires occurred only after the peak T cell response.

V gave up 3 bases and J gave up 3 bases, with 11 bases separating them. The V gene's germline CDR1 is MNHNY and CDR2 SVGAGI (reference sequence). CDR3 length equals 15 residues. TCRdb keeps only in-frame clones here, not all; method: immunoSEQ multiplex PCR. The sample lists over 140,000 clones, 80% to 95% occurring once. This clone was observed once. The target antigen is unknown. V usage is TRBV6-6 and J usage is TRBJ1-4; D possibly corresponds to TRBD1 (5 bases). This TCR came from an adult in good health. This specimen was peripheral blood, taken on day 0 of AZD1222 vaccination. The CDR3 sequence: CASSYISGSNEKLFF. DNA of the CDR3: TGTGCCAGCAGTTATATTTCAGGGTCTAATGAAAAACTGTTTTTT.